Described below is a single T cell receptor beta chain sequence and its context. The antigen it recognizes is unknown. The record has no base qualities; no much larger clone is one base away. This sample was sequenced with an Illumina NovaSeq 6000. Using 5'RACE with constant-segment primers, TCRalpha and TCRbeta cDNA libraries were constructed, with sample barcodes and unique molecular identifiers added in the process. Trizol reagent was used to extract RNA from every sample. The libraries were amplified in two PCR steps, and the second step added a second sample barcode and Illumina TruSeq adapters. Sequencing of the libraries was done on an Illumina NovaSeq, producing 2 x 150 bp paired-end reads. Regarding the original processing steps: Demultiplexing of reads and collapsing into UMI-guided consensus sequences were performed with migec v1.2.7. Using mixcr v2.1.11, UMI consensuses were aligned to TRA and TRB V and J templates and then assembled into clonotypes. Expanded or contracted clonotypes were those called significant by both edgeR and NoisET, with noise models trained on biological replicates. For edgeR calls, the thresholds were a false discovery rate-adjusted p below 0.01 and a log2 fold-change of 1. As an exploratory analysis of dynamics, max-normalized trajectories of the 1000 most abundant clonotypes were examined by PCA with hierarchical clustering. The CD4 or CD8 phenotype of responding clones was assigned using the separately sequenced CD4+ and CD8+ repertoires. Using fastp at Q25 and MiXCR, TCRdb reprocessed the public reads and kept productive beta chains. Entries that share a CDR3 protein sequence are merged under the most common genes and DNA. For this entry, the V and J calls and clone size follow TCRdb and not the study's own pipeline. This sample holds almost 250,000 distinct CDR3 sequences; approximately 15% were observed only once. Jointly, the top ten make up less than 2.5% of the sample.

This specimen belongs to a study of T-cell memory formation after mild COVID-19 (dated by TCRdb to the early 2020s). Regarding the complete study: TCR sequence clusters from the two donors were largely donor specific. T-cell clones expanding and contracting after mild COVID-19 in a couple of donors were tracked by longitudinal TCRalpha and TCRbeta repertoire sequencing. Two young, previously healthy adult volunteers made up the cohort, one male and one female. Results and caveats for the whole study, not just this receptor: Only two mild cases were covered in the study, and larger cohorts including severe cases with pre-infection samples were considered necessary. The detection of some responding clones in pre-infection memory suggests that pre-existing cross-reactive memory T cells joined the SARS-CoV-2 response. SARS-CoV-2 specificity of the second-wave clones peaking on day 37 was not confirmed. Contracting CD4+ clones appeared mostly in the CM and EM memory subsets, whereas CD8+ clones were enriched in EMRA. From day 15 to 85, contracting clones showed balanced CD4/CD8 phenotypes, whereas a second wave of clones that expanded from day 15 to 37 leaned towards CD4+.

Ficoll-Paque density gradient centrifugation was the method used to isolate PBMCs. The junction shows trimming of 1 base on V and 5 bases on J, plus 14 bases between the germline ends. As encoded in the germline V gene, CDR1 is SGHNT while CDR2 is YENEEA. Its CDR3 holds 16 amino acids, cysteine through phenylalanine. Here the CDR3 DNA is all that survives: 48 bases in frame from base 1. This TCR came from an adult woman who had mild COVID-19 (a few samples of this study predate the infection). The sample titles of this study are shuffled in the database, so cell type and time point are left out; the donor was told from shared clones. The sequenced sample was PBMCs or a T cell subset sorted from them (not recorded which). The rearrangement joined TRBV11-3 to TRBJ2-2, with a tentative D gene TRBD2 over 6 matching bases. CDR3 sequence: CASSLVGSSRTGELFF. The nucleotide sequence reads as follows: TGTGCCAGCAGCTTAGTCGGGAGTTCGAGGACCGGGGAGCTGTTTTTT.